This note documents a single T cell receptor (beta chain) sequence. Its antigen is currently unknown. A junction boundary mismatches the germline segment, possibly from a read error. This entry is derived from a study of regulatory T cells in long-lasting Graves disease. The time point here: newly diagnosed GD, antithyroid drugs for less than 3 months. The TCR library was made from RNA that had been extracted from PBMCs in TRIzol. Study-wide results and limits: TRBV28, TRBJ1-2 and TRBJ2-5 emerged as the favored segments in persistent disease.

TCR beta libraries were built with iRepertoire HTBI primers and Arm-PCR of CDR3 regions. One entry per CDR3 protein results from TCRdb running MiXCR on the multiplex PCR reads. Counted here are roughly 500,000 distinct CDR3 sequences, roughly 14% occurring once; the ten biggest clones make up over 7.5%. Looked up from germline, CDR1 is MNHEY and CDR2 is SMNVEV (reference sequence). CDR3 size: 11 residues. These data were also reused for a study on T cells in Graves' hyperthyroidism and ophthalmopathy. In that study: Hyperthyroidism patients were newly diagnosed, had disease duration under 2 months, and were aged 18 to 65 years. Diagnoses were established using clinical symptoms, serum thyroxine and TRAb, thyroid ultrasound and orbital computed tomography. Separation of ophthalmopathy from stable hyperthyroidism was achieved by a 13 V-J model.

This TCR came from a man aged 25-45 years with Graves disease. The chain carries TRBV27 and TRBJ2-1; no clear D. Specimen: peripheral blood mononuclear cells (PBMCs), collected at new diagnosis, from a patient treated with antithyroid drugs. The CDR3, as DNA: TGCGGACCAAAACACGACAATGAGCAGTTCTTC. Protein product: CGPKHDNEQFF.